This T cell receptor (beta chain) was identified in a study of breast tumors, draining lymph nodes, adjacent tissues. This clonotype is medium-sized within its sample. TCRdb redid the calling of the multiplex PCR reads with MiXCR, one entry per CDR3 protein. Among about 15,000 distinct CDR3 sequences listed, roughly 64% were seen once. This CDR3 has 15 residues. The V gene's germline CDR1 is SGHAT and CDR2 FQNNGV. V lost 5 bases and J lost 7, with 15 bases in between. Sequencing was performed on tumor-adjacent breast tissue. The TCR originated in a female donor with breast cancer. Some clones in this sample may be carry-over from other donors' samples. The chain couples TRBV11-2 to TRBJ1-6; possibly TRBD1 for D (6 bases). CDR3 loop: CASSPQPGQNSPLHF. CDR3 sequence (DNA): TGTGCCAGCAGCCCGCAACCCGGACAGAATTCACCCCTCCACTTT.